The 26 T cell receptor beta chains presented below share a single source sample, sequenced in a study of blood T cell repertoires in COVID-19. The method was immunoSEQ multiplex PCR; TCRdb's version includes in-frame clones alone and lacks a portion of them. This sample has 200,000 to 300,000 clones, with 85% to 95% found just once. Specimen: peripheral blood. All receptors derive from a man aged 25-45 years with COVID-19, enrolled during active disease.

V gene TRBV6-6 combines with J gene TRBJ1-1; D is perhaps TRBD1 (6 bases). The CDR3 covers 12 residues. V was shortened by 5 bases and J by 4 bases, with 8 bases between the two germline ends. Per the germline V gene, CDR1 is MNHNY and CDR2 is SVGAGI (reference sequence). In DNA form, the CDR3 reads TGTGCCAGCAGTACAGGGACCACTGAAGCTTTCTTT. This encodes CASSTGTTEAFF.

This chain uses TRBV5-1 with TRBJ2-2, with a weak D call TRBD2 (5 bases). The V gene's germline CDR1 is SGHRS and CDR2 YFSETQ. The CDR3 sequence is 15 residues long. V lost 1 base to trimming and J lost 4 bases, with 11 bases between them. The CDR3 region is CASSLQTRGTGELFF. CDR3 nucleotides: TGCGCCAGCAGCTTGCAAACTAGAGGCACCGGGGAGCTGTTTTTT.

The chain joins TRBV6-2 or TRBV6-3 to TRBJ2-5; D remains unclear. This CDR3 contains 12 residues. In germline, CDR1 is MNHEY, CDR2 SVGEGT. Trimming took 3 bases from V and 4 from J, leaving 6 bases between them. CDR3: CASSYSLETQYF. The CDR3 DNA reads as TGTGCCAGCAGTTATAGTCTAGAGACCCAGTACTTC.

The chain employs TRBV5-4 and TRBJ2-5; possible D gene TRBD2, 6 bases. V lost 1 base and J 2 bases, leaving 12 bases between the germline ends. Germline lookup yields CDR1 SGHNT and CDR2 YYREEE (reference sequence). This CDR3 region has 15 residues. CDR3 nucleotides: TGTGCCAGCAGCTTGCCAGGCGGGGATCAAGAGACCCAGTACTTC. Translating gives CASSLPGGDQETQYF.

The rearrangement joins TRBV19 to TRBJ1-4; D is unclear. Between the trimmed V and J ends, which lost 6 bases and 8 bases, there was a span of 19 bases. The germline V gene has CDR1 LNHDA and CDR2 SQIVND (reference sequence). The CDR3 runs 15 residues. The CDR3 loop is CASSPTEVTWEKLFF. The DNA of the CDR3 is TGTGCCAGTAGCCCAACTGAAGTAACTTGGGAAAAACTGTTTTTT. The full variable domain, with the rest looked up from reference TRBV19 and TRBJ1-4, is DGGITQSPKYLFRKEGQNVTLSCEQNLNHDAMYWYRQDPGQGLRLIYYSQIVNDFQKGDIAEGYSVSREKKESFPLTVTSAQKNPTAFYLCASSPTEVTWEKLFFGSGTQLSVL.

This chain connects TRBV27 to TRBJ2-7, with a possible D match to TRBD1 (6 bases). CDR3 size: 15 residues. Germline lookup yields CDR1 MNHEY and CDR2 SMNVEV (reference sequence). Trimming shortened V by 6 bases and J by 0 bases, and 15 bases separated the two germline ends. DNA of the CDR3: TGTGCCAGCAGAAGGGACACCCAGAGCTCCTACGAGCAGTACTTC. It yields the protein CASRRDTQSSYEQYF.

V is TRBV5-1 and J is TRBJ2-7, with a weak D call TRBD2 (6 bases). V lost 0 bases, J lost 2 bases, and 21 bases lay in between. Germline V gene data show CDR1 as SGHRS and CDR2 as YFSETQ. The CDR3 has 18 residues. Here the CDR3 DNA reads TGCGCCAGCAGCTTGGACCCGGGAGAGGGGAAATGGCCCTACGAGCAGTACTTC. This sequence encodes CASSLDPGEGKWPYEQYF.

Of note for this clone: The sample carries other DNA sequences with the same CDR3. The V call is TRBV9, the J call TRBJ2-3; possible D gene TRBD1, 5 bases. Germline CDR1 and CDR2: SGDLS and YYNGEE. Trimming shortened V by 0 bases and J by 6 bases, and 11 bases separated the two germline ends. CDR3 length equals 14 residues. CDR3 sequence: CASSVGSGRDTQYF. The CDR3 DNA follows: TGTGCCAGCAGCGTAGGGTCAGGGCGGGATACGCAGTATTTT.

This chain links TRBV13 with TRBJ2-7, with 10 bases identical to TRBD1. V dropped 5 bases and J dropped 2; count of bases not matched to a gene: 9. The CDR3 runs 16 residues. CDR1 and CDR2 (germline): PRHDT, FYEKMQ (reference sequence). CDR3 nucleotides: TGTGCCAGCAGCATCCCGGGACAGGGGATCCCCTACGAGCAGTACTTC. Amino acid sequence: CASSIPGQGIPYEQYF.

V is TRBV6-5 and J is TRBJ1-1; the match to TRBD1 covers 9 bases. Germline-derived CDR1 and CDR2 are MNHEY and SVGAGI. The length of the CDR3 is 12 residues. V was pared by 10 bases and J by 10 bases, with 10 bases of the junction left unmatched. Here the CDR3 DNA reads TGTGCCACCCCGGGACAGGGTGGCGGAGCTTTCTTT. Translated: CATPGQGGGAFF.

The V call is TRBV2, the J call TRBJ1-4, with 10 bases that match TRBD1. CDR3 size: 14 residues. In germline, CDR1 is SNHLY, CDR2 FYNNEI. The J segment lost 8 bases and the V segment lost 6 bases, leaving 6 bases of the junction unmatched. DNA of the CDR3: TGTGCCAGCAGAGGGGACAGGGGTGAGGAAAAACTGTTTTTT. Translated, it gives CASRGDRGEEKLFF.

As to this clone: The same CDR3 is also encoded by other DNA sequences in this sample. The J gene is TRBJ1-6, the V gene TRBV2, with D unclear. The germline V and J ends were trimmed by 4 bases and 0 bases, with 7 bases remaining between them. Germline loops: CDR1 SNHLY, CDR2 FYNNEI. The CDR3 length is 15 residues. The CDR3, as DNA: TGTGCCAGCAGTGTGGGGAGCTCCTATAATTCACCCCTCCACTTT. It is translated as CASSVGSSYNSPLHF.

V is TRBV5-6 and J is TRBJ1-3; 8 bases match TRBD1. The CDR3 sequence is 16 residues long. The J segment lost 0 bases and the V segment lost 6 bases, leaving 8 bases of the junction unmatched. Germline values: CDR1 SGHDT, CDR2 YYEEEE. The CDR3 here is CASTRGTGVSGNTIYF. CDR3 nucleotides: TGTGCCAGCACCAGAGGGACAGGCGTCTCTGGAAACACCATATATTTT. Drawing the rest from reference TRBV5-6 and TRBJ1-3, the complete variable domain is DAGVTQSPTHLIKTRGQQVTLRCSPKSGHDTVSWYQQALGQGPQFIFQYYEEEERQRGNFPDRFSGHQFPNYSSELNVNALLLGDSALYLCASTRGTGVSGNTIYFGEGSWLTVV.

The chain joins TRBV6-1 to TRBJ2-7; 11 bases align to TRBD1. V trimming: 3 bases; J trimming: 5 bases; junction bases outside the gene matches: 6. CDR3 length equals 15 residues. Germline CDR1 and CDR2: MNHNS and SASEGT. The CDR3 DNA reads as TGTGCCAGCAGTGAGCGAGGGACAGGGGGACACGAGCAGTACTTC. It is translated as CASSERGTGGHEQYF.

Comments on this clone: The same CDR3 arises from other DNA sequences in this sample as well. The rearrangement uses TRBV19 and TRBJ1-5, with TRBD1 matching over 7 bases. CDR3 length: 15 residues. The trim removed 5 bases at V and 1 base at J, leaving 5 bases unmatched. From germline, CDR1 is LNHDA and CDR2 SQIVND (reference sequence). In DNA form, the CDR3 reads TGTGCCAGTAGTGCTCAGGGGGGAAGCAATCAGCCCCAGCATTTT. This codes for CASSAQGGSNQPQHF.

The V and J genes are TRBV7-6 and TRBJ1-4; D unresolved. Deletions cut 5 bases from V and 8 bases from J, with 18 bases between. Germline V lookup: CDR1 SGHVS, CDR2 FNYEAQ. The CDR3 length is 15 residues. The CDR3 protein is CASSPENAGGEKLFF. The DNA of the CDR3 is TGTGCCAGCAGCCCTGAAAACGCTGGTGGCGAAAAACTGTTTTTT.

The chain links TRBV19 to TRBJ1-1; D gene ambiguous. Trimming shortened V by 4 bases and J by 1 base, and 4 bases separated the two germline ends. The CDR3 consists of 12 residues. Germline V CDR1 and CDR2: LNHDA, SQIVND (reference sequence). The DNA of the CDR3 is TGTGCCAGTAGTAGGCAGAACACTGAAGCTTTCTTT. This codes for CASSRQNTEAFF.

This clone was detected ten times or more. V usage is TRBV11-2 and J usage is TRBJ1-6, with 9 positions matching TRBD1. Germline V gives CDR1 SGHAT, CDR2 FQNNGV. V dropped 5 bases and J dropped 10; count of bases not matched to a gene: 12. This CDR3 region has 16 residues. The CDR3 DNA sequence: TGTGCCAGCAGCCCAACCACAGGGGGCGAGGTGTCACCCCTCCACTTT. Protein sequence: CASSPTTGGEVSPLHF.

The chain recombines TRBV30 with TRBJ1-6, with 8 bases matching TRBD1. Losses at the gene ends were 1 base for V and 9 bases for J; bases not matched to a gene: 2. The CDR3 extends over 13 amino acids. Per germline, CDR1 GTSNPN and CDR2 SVGIG (reference sequence). For the CDR3, the DNA is TGTGCCTGGAGTGCACAGGGGGTTTCACCCCTCCACTTT. Translation gives CAWSAQGVSPLHF.

This chain uses TRBV5-5 with TRBJ1-3; D ambiguous. This CDR3 is built from 14 residues. With 4 bases removed from V and 4 bases from J, the gap between germline ends came to 12 bases. Germline V CDR1 and CDR2: SGHKS, YYEKEE (reference sequence). CDR3 region: CASSTSSLGNTIYF. In DNA form, the CDR3 reads TGTGCCAGCAGCACTTCCTCCCTCGGAAACACCATATATTTT.

V is TRBV19 and J is TRBJ2-3, with 11 bases identical to TRBD2. The J segment lost 2 bases and the V segment lost 6 bases, leaving 10 bases of the junction unmatched. Germline-derived CDR1 and CDR2 are LNHDA and SQIVND (reference sequence). CDR3 length equals 17 residues. The CDR3: CASRHATSGIFTDTQYF. CDR3 in DNA: TGTGCCAGTAGACACGCGACTAGCGGGATCTTCACAGATACGCAGTATTTT.

V gene TRBV2 combines with J gene TRBJ1-6; D is perhaps TRBD1 (6 bases). Looked up from germline, CDR1 is SNHLY and CDR2 is FYNNEI. This CDR3 has 15 residues. The V end lost 9 bases, the J end lost 0 bases, and 12 bases lay between the germline ends. CDR3 sequence reads: CASIPDSSYNSPLHF. The CDR3 DNA is TGTGCCAGTATTCCGGACAGCTCCTATAATTCACCCCTCCACTTT.

The chain couples TRBV15 to TRBJ2-7, with 9 nucleotides matching TRBD1. CDR1 LNHNV and CDR2 YYDKDF come from the germline V gene (reference sequence). With V trimmed by 0 bases and J by 1 base, 7 bases remained unmatched. The CDR3 extends over 17 amino acids. The DNA of the CDR3 is TGTGCCACCAGCAGAGAATATACGGGACAGGGATCCTACGAGCAGTACTTC. Protein: CATSREYTGQGSYEQYF. Complete variable domain (other parts from reference TRBV15 and TRBJ2-7): DAMVIQNPRYQVTQFGKPVTLSCSQTLNHNVMYWYQQKSSQAPKLLFHYYDKDFNNEADTPDNFQSRRPNTSFCFLDIRSPGLGDTAMYLCATSREYTGQGSYEQYFGPGTRLTVT.

This clone was detected only once. The chain recombines TRBV4-1 with TRBJ1-1; the D gene is possibly TRBD1 (5 bases). This CDR3 spans 14 amino acids. With 2 bases removed from V and 1 base from J, the gap between germline ends came to 8 bases. Germline values: CDR1 MGHRA, CDR2 YSYEKL. The CDR3 bases are TGCGCCAGCAGCCAAATCGACAGGAACACTGAAGCTTTCTTT. As protein: CASSQIDRNTEAFF.

This clone was observed a few times. The V call is TRBV6-6, the J call TRBJ1-2; TRBD1 might be the D (6 bases). Germline V gives CDR1 MNHNY, CDR2 SVGAGI (reference sequence). There are 15 residues in the CDR3. V was cut by 6 bases and J by 2 bases, with 16 bases left in between. CDR3 coding DNA: TGTGCCAGCAGGGACCCGGGGGGCCTAAACTATGGCTACACCTTC. Its protein product is CASRDPGGLNYGYTF.

The rearrangement links TRBV4-2 to TRBJ2-5, with TRBD1 identical over 7 bases. Germline assignment: CDR1 LGHNA and CDR2 YNFKEQ. Trimming at V came to 2 bases and at J to 0 bases, leaving 3 bases not matched to a gene. CDR3 size: 15 residues. The CDR3 here is CASSQSTGDQETQYF. In DNA form, the CDR3 reads TGTGCCAGCAGCCAAAGTACAGGGGACCAAGAGACCCAGTACTTC.